These T cell receptor beta chains were read from a single sample in a study of T cells in narcolepsy. The repertoire was sequenced with immunoSEQ multiplex PCR; TCRdb's copy has only in-frame clones and lacks some. The repertoire includes around 33,000 clones, around 83% of them detected once, and around 2.6% sits in the top ten. The sequencing input was CD45RA- memory CD4+ T cells from PBMCs. The source of these receptors is a human donor with narcolepsy. Each CDR3 is given with its conserved first and last residue. A D gene is named only where the DNA matches it firmly. Expanded clones are given a class, and other clones once, few, many or no size at all.

clone_size,v_call,d_call,j_call,cdr3_aa,cdr3_nt
-,TRBV25-1,-,TRBJ1-3,CASTESDRQSSGNTIYF,TGTGCCAGCACCGAGTCGGACAGACAGAGCTCTGGAAACACCATATATTTT
-,TRBV7-2,-,TRBJ1-5,CASSLRGQMNQPQHF,TGTGCCAGCAGCTTACGAGGACAGATGAATCAGCCCCAGCATTTT
-,TRBV5-1,TRBD1,TRBJ1-4,CASSPDRADEKLFF,TGCGCCAGCAGCCCGGACAGGGCGGATGAAAAACTGTTTTTT
-,TRBV5-1,-,TRBJ2-5,CASSLGTLQETQYF,TGCGCCAGCAGTCTCGGAACCCTTCAAGAGACCCAGTACTTC
few,TRBV7-8,TRBD2,TRBJ2-7,CASSLRLAGGYEQYF,TGTGCCAGCAGCTTACGGCTAGCGGGGGGCTACGAGCAGTACTTC
once,TRBV4-3,-,TRBJ1-2,CASSQDPQGGTYGYTF,TGCGCCAGCAGCCAAGATCCCCAGGGAGGAACCTATGGCTACACCTTC
-,TRBV21-1,-,TRBJ1-3,CATLEGATRTVIRNTIYF,TGTGCCACCTTGGAGGGGGCCACACGCACGGTAATCCGAAACACCATATATTTT
-,TRBV6-1,TRBD1,TRBJ1-2,CASNPGGNYGYTF,TGTGCCAGCAATCCAGGGGGTAACTATGGCTACACCTTC
-,TRBV30,-,TRBJ2-2,CAWKRGWNTGELFF,TGTGCCTGGAAACGGGGCTGGAACACCGGGGAGCTGTTTTTT
-,TRBV6-1,-,TRBJ1-2,CASRLGGSDGYTF,TGTGCCAGCCGTCTGGGGGGCTCAGATGGCTACACCTTC
-,TRBV5-1,-,TRBJ2-1,CASSFQRTTNEQFF,TGCGCCAGCAGCTTTCAGCGGACTACCAATGAGCAGTTCTTC
-,TRBV5-6,-,TRBJ2-5,CASTPIKRGQETQYF,TGTGCCAGCACCCCCATCAAAAGGGGGCAAGAGACCCAGTACTTC
-,TRBV7-2,-,TRBJ1-5,CATALVAGEGQPQHF,TGTGCCACCGCTCTCGTGGCAGGGGAGGGTCAGCCCCAGCATTTT
-,TRBV11-3,TRBD1,TRBJ2-1,CASSAGGLSYNEQFF,TGTGCCAGCAGCGCAGGGGGCCTCTCCTACAATGAGCAGTTCTTC
-,TRBV19,-,TRBJ2-1,CASSIVTNGNNEQFF,TGTGCCAGTAGTATAGTTACTAACGGAAACAATGAGCAGTTCTTC
-,TRBV6-1,-,TRBJ1-1,CASSVLQTNTEAFF,TGTGCCAGCAGTGTCCTACAAACTAACACTGAAGCTTTCTTT